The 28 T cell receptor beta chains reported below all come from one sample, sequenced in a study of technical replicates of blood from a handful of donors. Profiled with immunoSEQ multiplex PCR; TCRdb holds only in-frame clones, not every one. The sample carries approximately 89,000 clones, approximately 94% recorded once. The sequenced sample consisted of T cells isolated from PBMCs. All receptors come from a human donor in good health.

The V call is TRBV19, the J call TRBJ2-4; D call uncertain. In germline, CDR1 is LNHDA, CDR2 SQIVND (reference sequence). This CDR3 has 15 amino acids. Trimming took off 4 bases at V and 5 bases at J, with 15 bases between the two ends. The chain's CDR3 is CASSTVPQFENIQYF. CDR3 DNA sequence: TGTGCCAGTAGTACAGTACCACAGTTTGAAAACATTCAGTACTTC. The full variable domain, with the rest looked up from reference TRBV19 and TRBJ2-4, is DGGITQSPKYLFRKEGQNVTLSCEQNLNHDAMYWYRQDPGQGLRLIYYSQIVNDFQKGDIAEGYSVSREKKESFPLTVTSAQKNPTAFYLCASSTVPQFENIQYFGAGTRLSVL.

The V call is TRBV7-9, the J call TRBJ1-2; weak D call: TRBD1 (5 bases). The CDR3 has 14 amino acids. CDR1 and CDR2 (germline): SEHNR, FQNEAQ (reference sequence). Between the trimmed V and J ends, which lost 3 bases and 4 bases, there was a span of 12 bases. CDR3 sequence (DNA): TGTGCCAGCAGCTTCCCAACAGGATTCTATGGCTACACCTTC. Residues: CASSFPTGFYGYTF.

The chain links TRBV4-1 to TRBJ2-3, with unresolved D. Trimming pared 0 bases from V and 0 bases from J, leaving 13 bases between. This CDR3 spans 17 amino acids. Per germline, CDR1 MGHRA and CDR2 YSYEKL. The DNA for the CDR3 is TGCGCCAGCAGCCAAGATTTTGGCAGGCCAAGCACAGATACGCAGTATTTT. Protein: CASSQDFGRPSTDTQYF.

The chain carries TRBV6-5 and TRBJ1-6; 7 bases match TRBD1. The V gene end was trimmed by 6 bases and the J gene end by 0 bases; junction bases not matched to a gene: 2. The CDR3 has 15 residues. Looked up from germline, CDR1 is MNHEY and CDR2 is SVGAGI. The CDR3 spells CASRTGSSYNSPLHF. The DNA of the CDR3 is TGTGCCAGCAGGACAGGGAGCTCCTATAATTCACCCCTCCACTTT.

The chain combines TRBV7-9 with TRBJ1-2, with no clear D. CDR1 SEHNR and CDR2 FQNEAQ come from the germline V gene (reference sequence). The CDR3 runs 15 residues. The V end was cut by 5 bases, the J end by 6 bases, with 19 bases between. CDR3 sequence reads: CASSPFLGSPHGYTF. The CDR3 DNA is TGTGCCAGCAGCCCCTTTTTGGGGAGCCCTCATGGCTACACCTTC. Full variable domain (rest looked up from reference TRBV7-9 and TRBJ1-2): DTGVSQNPRHKITKRGQNVTFRCDPISEHNRLYWYRQTLGQGPEFLTYFQNEAQLEKSRLLSDRFSAERPKGSFSTLEIQRTEQGDSAMYLCASSPFLGSPHGYTFGSGTRLTVV.

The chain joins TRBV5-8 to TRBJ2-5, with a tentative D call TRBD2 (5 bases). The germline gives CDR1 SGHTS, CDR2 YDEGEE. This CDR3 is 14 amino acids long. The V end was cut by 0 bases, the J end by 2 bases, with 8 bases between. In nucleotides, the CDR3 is TGTGCCAGCAGCTTGGTACAGCGGCAAGAGACCCAGTACTTC. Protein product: CASSLVQRQETQYF.

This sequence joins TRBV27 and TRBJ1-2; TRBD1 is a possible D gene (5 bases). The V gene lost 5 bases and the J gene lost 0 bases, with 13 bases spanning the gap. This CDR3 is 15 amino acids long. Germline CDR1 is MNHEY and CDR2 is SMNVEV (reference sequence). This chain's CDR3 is CASSDGAYANYGYTF. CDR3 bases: TGTGCCAGCAGTGATGGGGCGTACGCTAACTATGGCTACACCTTC.

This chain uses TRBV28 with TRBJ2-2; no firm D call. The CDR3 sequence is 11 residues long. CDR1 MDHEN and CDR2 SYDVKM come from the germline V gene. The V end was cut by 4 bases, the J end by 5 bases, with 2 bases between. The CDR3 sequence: CASSSTGELFF. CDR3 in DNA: TGTGCCAGCAGTTCAACCGGGGAGCTGTTTTTT.

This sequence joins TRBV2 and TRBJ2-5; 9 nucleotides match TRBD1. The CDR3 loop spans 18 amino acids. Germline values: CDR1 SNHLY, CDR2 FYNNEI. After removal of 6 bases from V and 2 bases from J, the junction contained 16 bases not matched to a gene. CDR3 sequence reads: CASRKGQGLLTNQETQYF. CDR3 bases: TGTGCCAGCAGAAAGGGACAGGGACTCCTCACCAATCAAGAGACCCAGTACTTC.

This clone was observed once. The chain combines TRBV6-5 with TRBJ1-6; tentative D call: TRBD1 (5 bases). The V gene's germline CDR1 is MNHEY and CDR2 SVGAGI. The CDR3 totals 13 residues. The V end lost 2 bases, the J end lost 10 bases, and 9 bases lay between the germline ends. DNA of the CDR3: TGTGCCAGCAGTTACGGGGGGAGATCACCCCTCCACTTT. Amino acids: CASSYGGRSPLHF.

CDR3 protein: CASQTGGSIYEQFF. The CDR3 DNA sequence: TGTGCCAGCCAGACAGGGGGCAGTATTTATGAGCAGTTCTTC. V and J are TRBV6-1 and TRBJ2-1; 10 bases map to TRBD1. The CDR3 runs to 14 residues. The V gene end was trimmed by 8 bases and the J gene end by 8 bases; junction bases not matched to a gene: 9. Germline CDR1 MNHNS, CDR2 SASEGT.

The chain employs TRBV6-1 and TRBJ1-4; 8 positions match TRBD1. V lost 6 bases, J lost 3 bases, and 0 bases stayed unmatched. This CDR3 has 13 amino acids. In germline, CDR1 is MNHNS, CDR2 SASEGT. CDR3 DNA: TGTGCCAGCAGACAGGGGGCTAATGAAAAACTGTTTTTT. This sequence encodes CASRQGANEKLFF.

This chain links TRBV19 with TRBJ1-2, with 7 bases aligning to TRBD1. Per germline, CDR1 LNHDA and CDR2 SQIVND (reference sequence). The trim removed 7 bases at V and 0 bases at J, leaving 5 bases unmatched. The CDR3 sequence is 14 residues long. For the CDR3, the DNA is TGTGCCAGTACCGCCGGGACAGCTAACTATGGCTACACCTTC. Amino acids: CASTAGTANYGYTF.

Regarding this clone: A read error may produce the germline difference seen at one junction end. CDR3 bases: TGCGCCAGCAGGTTGGCCGGCGGGGCAGGGGGAGAGACCCAGTACTTC. It codes for CASRLAGGAGGETQYF. This chain connects TRBV5-1 to TRBJ2-5, with D possibly TRBD1 on 7 matching bases. This CDR3 has 16 amino acids. Germline CDR1 SGHRS, CDR2 YFSETQ.

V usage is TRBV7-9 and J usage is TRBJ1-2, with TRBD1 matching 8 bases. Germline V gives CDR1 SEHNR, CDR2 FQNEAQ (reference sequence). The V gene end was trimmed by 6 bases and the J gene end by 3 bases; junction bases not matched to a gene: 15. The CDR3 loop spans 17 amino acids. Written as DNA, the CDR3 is TGTGCCAGCAGGATCGGGACAGGTACGGAAGAGGACTATGGCTACACCTTC. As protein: CASRIGTGTEEDYGYTF.

The chain's CDR3 is CASRKFVVEPQHF. The CDR3 DNA sequence: TGTGCCAGCAGAAAGTTTGTCGTAGAGCCCCAGCATTTT. The chain combines TRBV6-1 with TRBJ1-5, with D unresolved. The CDR3 is 13 amino acids. V shed 6 bases and J shed 8 bases, with 14 bases lying between them. Germline V gene data show CDR1 as MNHNS and CDR2 as SASEGT.

As DNA, the CDR3 is TGCAGCGTTGAATATCGGGGAACCACCGGGGAGCTGTTTTTT. Amino acid sequence: CSVEYRGTTGELFF. The chain links TRBV29-1 to TRBJ2-2; tentatively, D is TRBD2 (5 bases). Germline CDR1 and CDR2: SQVTM and ANQGSEA. V lost 2 bases, J lost 4 bases, and 11 bases lay in between. This CDR3 contains 14 residues.

Written as DNA, the CDR3 is TGTGCCGGATCGGCTAGCGGGGGGCGAGATACGCAGTATTTT. It is translated as CAGSASGGRDTQYF. The chain joins TRBV30 to TRBJ2-3, with 11 bases fitting TRBD2. Germline V gene data show CDR1 as GTSNPN and CDR2 as SVGIG (reference sequence). The CDR3 has 14 residues. The ends lost 8 bases at V and 5 bases at J; junction bases unmatched: 9.

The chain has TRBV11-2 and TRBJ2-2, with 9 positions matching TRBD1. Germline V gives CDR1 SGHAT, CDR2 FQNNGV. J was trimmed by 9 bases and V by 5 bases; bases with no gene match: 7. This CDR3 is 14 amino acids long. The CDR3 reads CASSRPGTGWELFF. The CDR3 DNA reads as TGTGCCAGCAGCCGTCCCGGGACAGGGTGGGAGCTGTTTTTT.

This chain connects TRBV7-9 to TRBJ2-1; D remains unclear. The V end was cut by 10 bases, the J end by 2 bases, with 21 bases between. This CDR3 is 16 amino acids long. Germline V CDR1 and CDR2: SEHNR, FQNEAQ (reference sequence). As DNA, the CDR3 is TGTGCCACCCCCCGGCTAGACGAATTCACCTACAATGAGCAGTTCTTC. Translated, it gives CATPRLDEFTYNEQFF.

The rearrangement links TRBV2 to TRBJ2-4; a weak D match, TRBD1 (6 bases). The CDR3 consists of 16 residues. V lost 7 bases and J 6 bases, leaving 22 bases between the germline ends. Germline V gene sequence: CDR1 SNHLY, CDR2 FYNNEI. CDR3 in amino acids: CASNTQYTGYLNIQYF. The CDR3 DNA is TGTGCCAGCAACACCCAATACACAGGGTATCTAAACATTCAGTACTTC.

CDR3 amino acids: CASSLAAYGNTIYF. CDR3 DNA: TGTGCCAGTAGTTTAGCCGCCTACGGAAACACCATATATTTT. This sequence joins TRBV19 and TRBJ1-3; D gene unclear. Germline CDR1 is LNHDA and CDR2 is SQIVND (reference sequence). Trimming shortened V by 5 bases and J by 4 bases, and 12 bases separated the two germline ends. CDR3 length equals 14 residues.

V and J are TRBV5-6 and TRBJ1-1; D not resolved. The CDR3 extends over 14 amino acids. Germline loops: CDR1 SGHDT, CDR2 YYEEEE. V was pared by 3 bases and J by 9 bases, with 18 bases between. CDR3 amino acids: CASSSPSEEGKAFF. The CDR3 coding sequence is TGTGCCAGCAGCTCTCCTTCTGAGGAAGGCAAAGCTTTCTTT.

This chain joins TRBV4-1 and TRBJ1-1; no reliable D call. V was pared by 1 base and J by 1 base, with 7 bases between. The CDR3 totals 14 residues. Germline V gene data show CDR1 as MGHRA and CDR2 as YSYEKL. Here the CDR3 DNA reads TGCGCCAGCAGCCAAGGATCGGGGAACACTGAAGCTTTCTTT. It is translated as CASSQGSGNTEAFF.

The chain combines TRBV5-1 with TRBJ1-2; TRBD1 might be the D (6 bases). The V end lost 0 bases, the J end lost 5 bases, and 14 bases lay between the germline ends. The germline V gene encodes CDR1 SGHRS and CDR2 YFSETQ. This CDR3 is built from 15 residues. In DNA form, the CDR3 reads TGCGCCAGCAGCTTGGGTTCAGGGGCCACTTATGGCTACACCTTC. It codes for CASSLGSGATYGYTF.

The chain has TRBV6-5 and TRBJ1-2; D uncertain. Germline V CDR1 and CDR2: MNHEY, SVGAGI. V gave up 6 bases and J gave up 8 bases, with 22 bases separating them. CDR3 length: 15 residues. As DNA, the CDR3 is TGTGCCAGCAGAGCTCCTGGGAGGGCCGAGGGCGGCTACACCTTC. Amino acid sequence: CASRAPGRAEGGYTF.

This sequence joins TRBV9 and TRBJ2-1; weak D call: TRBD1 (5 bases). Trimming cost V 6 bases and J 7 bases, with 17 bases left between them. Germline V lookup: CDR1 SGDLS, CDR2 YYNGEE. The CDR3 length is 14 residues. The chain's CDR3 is CASNPWQGRNEQFF. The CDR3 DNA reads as TGTGCCAGCAACCCTTGGCAGGGCAGGAATGAGCAGTTCTTC.

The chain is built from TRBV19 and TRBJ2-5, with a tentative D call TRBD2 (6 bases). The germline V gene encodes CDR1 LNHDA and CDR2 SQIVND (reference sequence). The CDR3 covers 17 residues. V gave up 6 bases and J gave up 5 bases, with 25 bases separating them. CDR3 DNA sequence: TGTGCCAGTAGCTACGGGCCTGGCGGGATAATCGTCGAGACCCAGTACTTC. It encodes CASSYGPGGIIVETQYF.